Below, one T cell receptor beta chain is given with its context. Germline CDR1 reads SGHTA; CDR2 reads FQGTGA. The CDR3 extends over 15 amino acids. The germline V and J ends were trimmed by 1 base and 6 bases, with 12 bases remaining between them. This sample is part of a study of blood T cell repertoires in COVID-19. Study summary: In each case, the material was cDNA or gDNA derived from T cells, B-cell-depleted T cells, or PBMCs.

TCRdb keeps only in-frame clones here, not all; method: immunoSEQ multiplex PCR. Altogether hundreds of thousands of clones are present, around 90% being singletons, with the ten largest covering roughly 1%. The receptor comes from a woman in her 40s with COVID-19, enrolled during active disease. V gene TRBV7-3 combines with J gene TRBJ2-2, with D maybe TRBD1 (6 bases). Input material: peripheral blood. CDR3 DNA sequence: TGTGCCAGCAGCTTAAGGCAGGCAGGGGCCGGGGAGCTGTTTTTT. Protein sequence: CASSLRQAGAGELFF. Full variable domain (outside the CDR3, taken from reference TRBV7-3 and TRBJ2-2): GAGVSQTPSNKVTEKGKYVELRCDPISGHTALYWYRQSLGQGPEFLIYFQGTGAADDSGLPNDRFFAVRPEGSVSTLKIQRTERGDSAVYLCASSLRQAGAGELFFGEGSRLTVL.